A single sample gave rise to the 10 T cell receptor beta chains below, sequenced in a study of T cell repertoires in cytomegalovirus infection. No antigen has been identified for these receptors. TCRdb passed the reads through MiXCR, listing each CDR3 protein once. Seen here are 640,000 or so distinct CDR3 sequences, around 35% observed once, and the top ten hold 15% to 20%. Source: cultured PBMCs, taken from culture after CMV antigen stimulation. The receptors shown here come from a human donor in good health (CMV status not recorded). Some clones in this sample may be carry-over from other donors' samples.

The chain employs TRBV4-1 and TRBJ2-3; 7 nucleotides align to TRBD1. The ends lost 2 bases at V and 6 bases at J; junction bases unmatched: 8. Germline CDR1 and CDR2: MGHRA and YSYEKL. There are 15 residues in the CDR3. Here the CDR3 reads CASSQNTGVSDTQYF. In nucleotides, the CDR3 is TGCGCCAGCAGCCAAAATACAGGGGTATCCGATACGCAGTATTTT.

The chain links TRBV27 to TRBJ2-7; 9 bases match TRBD1. The CDR3 length is 15 residues. J gave up 3 bases and V 4 bases, and 7 bases lay outside the gene matches. The germline CDR1 and CDR2 sequences are MNHEY and SMNVEV (reference sequence). The CDR3, as DNA: TGTGCCAGCAGTTCCAGACCGGGACAGGGCTACGAGCAGTACTTC. Translating it yields CASSSRPGQGYEQYF.

The rearrangement uses TRBV5-1 and TRBJ1-1; D is unresolved. Germline V gene data show CDR1 as SGHRS and CDR2 as YFSETQ. This CDR3 is 15 amino acids long. Between the trimmed V and J ends, which lost 0 bases and 5 bases, there was a span of 14 bases. Written as DNA, the CDR3 is TGCGCCAGCAGCTTGGAGGCCCCCCAAGGGACTGAAGCTTTCTTT. Its translation: CASSLEAPQGTEAFF.

This clonotype was counted a single time. The chain employs TRBV4-3 and TRBJ1-1; D might be TRBD1 (5 bases). This CDR3 is 14 amino acids long. Trimming left V 3 bases short and J 13 bases short, with 21 bases between. The germline V gene has CDR1 LGHNA and CDR2 YSLEER. The DNA for the CDR3 is TGCGCCAGCAGCCAGATAGGCGATAGGGGTGTGGTTTTCTTT. This codes for CASSQIGDRGVVFF.

This clonotype was detected only a few times. This sequence joins TRBV10-3 and TRBJ1-5; TRBD1 agrees at 7 bases. Germline CDR1 ENHRY, CDR2 SYGVKD. The CDR3 runs to 17 residues. The J segment lost 0 bases and the V segment lost 0 bases, leaving 5 bases of the junction unmatched. CDR3 residues: CAISESQDRYSNQPQHF. As DNA, the CDR3 is TGTGCCATCAGTGAGTCCCAGGACAGGTATAGCAATCAGCCCCAGCATTTT.

There are a few counts of this clonotype. J is TRBJ2-7 and V is TRBV7-6; 11 bases are a match to TRBD1. CDR1 and CDR2 from the germline V gene are SGHVS and FNYEAQ. The length of the CDR3 is 12 residues. J gave up 12 bases and V 5 bases, and 6 bases lay outside the gene matches. CDR3 nucleotide sequence: TGTGCCAGCAGCCGAGGACAGGGGGCGTCGTACTTC. Protein product: CASSRGQGASYF.

On this clonotype itself: Germline and junction disagree at one end, which may indicate a read error. This chain links TRBV20-1 with TRBJ1-5, with TRBD1 as a possible D gene (6 bases). This CDR3 spans 16 amino acids. The V gene's germline CDR1 is DFQATT and CDR2 SNEGSKA (reference sequence). The CDR3 loop reads CSARGSWYRGSQPQHF. The CDR3 coding sequence is TGCAGTGCCAGAGGAAGTTGGTATAGGGGGAGTCAGCCCCAGCATTTT.

V usage is TRBV20-1 and J usage is TRBJ1-5; a possible D gene is TRBD1 (5 bases). Germline CDR1 DFQATT, CDR2 SNEGSKA (reference sequence). CDR3 size: 17 residues. With 3 bases removed from V and 0 bases from J, the gap between germline ends came to 18 bases. In DNA form, the CDR3 reads TGCAGTGCTAGTACGAAACGGGGCTTTTATAGCAATCAGCCCCAGCATTTT. Amino acids: CSASTKRGFYSNQPQHF.

This rearrangement joins TRBV11-2 to TRBJ1-1; no clear D gene. This CDR3 region has 15 residues. Germline V gives CDR1 SGHAT, CDR2 FQNNGV. V shed 5 bases and J shed 0 bases, with 13 bases lying between them. As DNA, the CDR3 is TGTGCCAGCAGCCCCGGGAGGGTGATGAACACTGAAGCTTTCTTT. As protein: CASSPGRVMNTEAFF.

This clonotype was counted between two and nine times. The chain is built from TRBV12-3 or TRBV12-4 and TRBJ2-2; TRBD2 matches at 11 bases. There are 14 residues in the CDR3. V shed 9 bases and J 6 bases; nucleotides not matched to a gene: 6. The CDR3 spells CASLAGGGAGELFF. As DNA, the CDR3 is TGTGCCAGTCTAGCGGGGGGAGGAGCCGGGGAGCTGTTTTTT.